Listed below are T cell receptor beta chains from one sample, sequenced in a study of cytomegalovirus exposure and HLA in healthy donors. Some clones are missing from TCRdb's copy, which holds only in-frame ones; the method was immunoSEQ multiplex PCR. The sample records 230,000 or so clones, 70% to 90% being singletons. Sequencing was performed on PBMCs. The receptors here all came from a woman aged 18 to 35 in good health and CMV-seronegative. The CDR3 runs from the conserved cysteine through the conserved F or W. A D gene is named only where the DNA matches it firmly. Some rows have no size entry. The others give once, few or many, or a class for an expanded clone.

TRBJ1-1	-	few	TRBV5-1	TGCGCCAGCAGCTTGGCCGTCCGGGGCACTGAAGCTTTCTTT	CASSLAVRGTEAFF
TRBJ1-2	-	-	TRBV6-7	TGTGCCAGCAGTTACTGTAGGGGCGACTATGGCTACACCTTC	CASSYCRGDYGYTF
TRBJ2-5	TRBD1	once	TRBV28	TGTGCCAGCAGTCGAGACAGGGGGTTGGAGACCCAGTACTTC	CASSRDRGLETQYF
TRBJ1-1	-	once	TRBV4-1	TGCGCCAGCAGCCAAGGACTGCGGGGCGCAGGAACTGAAGCTTTCTTT	CASSQGLRGAGTEAFF
TRBJ2-7	TRBD1	once	TRBV4-1	TGCGCCAGCAGCCAAGTCAGGGGACAGGGCTACGAGCAGTACTTC	CASSQVRGQGYEQYF
TRBJ2-1	TRBD1	-	TRBV18	TGTGCCAGCTCATCGGGACAGGGGTACTACAATGAGCAGTTCTTC	CASSSGQGYYNEQFF
TRBJ2-7	-	-	TRBV15	TGTGCCACCAGCAGAGGAACCCGCGAGGCCTACGAGCAGTACTTC	CATSRGTREAYEQYF
TRBJ2-1	-	-	TRBV7-9	TGTGCCAGCAGCTTAGTAGGACTGTCCGACAATGAGCAGTTCTTC	CASSLVGLSDNEQFF
TRBJ2-7	TRBD1	-	TRBV27	TGTGCCAGCAGTACCCGGGACAGGGCCTCCTACGAGCAGTACTTC	CASSTRDRASYEQYF
TRBJ1-1	TRBD1	-	TRBV28	TGTGCCAGCAGTTTATGGACAGGGCCGTCGAACACTGAAGCTTTCTTT	CASSLWTGPSNTEAFF
TRBJ2-7	TRBD2	-	TRBV7-9	TGTGCCAGCAGCCCCCCGGGACTAGCGGGAGTGGACGAGCAGTACTTC	CASSPPGLAGVDEQYF
TRBJ1-1	-	-	TRBV7-9	TGTGCCAGCAGGTATTCGGGGAACACTGAAGCTTTCTTT	CASRYSGNTEAFF
TRBJ2-7	-	-	TRBV9	TGTGCCAGCAGCGCGACAGACGGATCATCCTACGAGCAGTACTTC	CASSATDGSSYEQYF
TRBJ1-3	TRBD1	few	TRBV10-2	TGCGCCAGCAGCCGGGACAGCTTCTCTGGAAACACCATATATTTT	CASSRDSFSGNTIYF
TRBJ1-5	-	-	TRBV21-1	TGTGCCAGCAGCTCGCGGGGACAGGGGGCGGGTCAGCCCCAGCATTTT	CASSSRGQGAGQPQHF
TRBJ2-7	TRBD1	-	TRBV6-1	TGTGCCAGCAGTGAGTACTACGGACAGGGGTACTACGAGCAGTACTTC	CASSEYYGQGYYEQYF
TRBJ2-2	TRBD1	-	TRBV7-9	TGTGCCAGCAGTTTTTCCGGGACAGGGAAAACCGGGGAGCTGTTTTTT	CASSFSGTGKTGELFF
TRBJ2-1	-	-	TRBV27	TGTGCCAGCAGTTTATTGGGCTCGCCCTACAATGAGCAGTTCTTC	CASSLLGSPYNEQFF
TRBJ2-7	TRBD1	many	TRBV7-2	TGTGCCAGCAGCTTAACAGGGTCCCGACAGGGGGCGCCCCCCCACGAGCAGTACTTC	CASSLTGSRQGAPPHEQYF
TRBJ2-7	-	-	TRBV28	TGTGCCAGCAGTTTAGGGCGTTCCTACGAGCAGTACTTC	CASSLGRSYEQYF
TRBJ1-2	-	few	TRBV2	TGTGCCAGCAGTGAATCCGTCTATGTCCCTGATGGCTACACCTTC	CASSESVYVPDGYTF
TRBJ2-1	TRBD2	-	TRBV10-3	TGTGCCATCAGCGGGACTAGCGATGAGCAGTTCTTC	CAISGTSDEQFF
TRBJ2-3	TRBD1	-	TRBV19	TGTGCCAGTAGTACCCGTCGAGGACAGGGAGCAGATACGCAGTATTTT	CASSTRRGQGADTQYF
TRBJ1-2	TRBD1	-	TRBV6-1	TGTGCCAGCAGTACCCGGGACAGCAACTATGGCTACACCTTC	CASSTRDSNYGYTF
TRBJ2-3	TRBD2	-	TRBV28	TGTGCCAGCAGTTTGATACTAGCGCTCACAGATACGCAGTATTTT	CASSLILALTDTQYF
TRBJ2-1	-	-	TRBV7-9	TGTGCCAGCAGCCCGCTAGCAGGTGAGCAGTTCTTC	CASSPLAGEQFF
TRBJ1-4	-	once	TRBV27	TGTGCCAGCAGTGAAAAGGGGGTCCAACCCAAAAAACTGTTTTTT	CASSEKGVQPKKLFF
TRBJ1-1	-	-	TRBV9	TGTGCCAGCAGCGCAACCCCGGCAGGCATGAACACTGAAGCTTTCTTT	CASSATPAGMNTEAFF
TRBJ2-3	-	-	TRBV27	TGTGCCAGCAAACTTCCACTCACAGATACGCAGTATTTT	CASKLPLTDTQYF
TRBJ2-7	-	-	TRBV27	TGTGCCAGCAGAATACTCCTCCGCGGTCCCAAAGTCGGTGTATACGAGCAGTACTTC	CASRILLRGPKVGVYEQYF
TRBJ1-1	-	-	TRBV29-1	TGCAGCGCCCAGGGATTGAACACTGAAGCTTTCTTT	CSAQGLNTEAFF
TRBJ2-1	-	few	TRBV9	TGTGCCAGCAGCGTAGAGGACCCAGGGAATGAGCAGTTCTTC	CASSVEDPGNEQFF
TRBJ2-1	TRBD2	once	TRBV27	TGTGCCAGCAGTTTACAATCTTCGCGGGGGGTTTCGGGTGAGCAGTTCTTC	CASSLQSSRGVSGEQFF
TRBJ2-1	TRBD2	-	TRBV28	TGTGCCAGCAGTTTCCAGCGGGAGGGCCTGTATGGTGAGCAGTTCTTC	CASSFQREGLYGEQFF
TRBJ2-7	-	-	TRBV6-1	TGTGCCAGCAGTCCTGCGGGGAGTTTGAACGAGCAGTACTTC	CASSPAGSLNEQYF
TRBJ2-1	TRBD2	-	TRBV6-5	TGTGCCATCAAACGGACACTAGCGGGAGGTCATGAGCAGTTCTTC	CAIKRTLAGGHEQFF
TRBJ2-7	TRBD2	-	TRBV7-8	TGTGCCAGCAACTTTGGGACTAGCGATATCTACGAGCAGTACTTC	CASNFGTSDIYEQYF
TRBJ2-5	TRBD2	-	TRBV28	TGTGCCAGCAGTTTCTTTAGCGGGAGAGAGGGTGGCCAAGAGACCCAGTACTTC	CASSFFSGREGGQETQYF
TRBJ2-7	-	-	TRBV7-2	TGTGCCAGCAGCGACTTACCCGACAGTACCTACGAGCAGTACTTC	CASSDLPDSTYEQYF
TRBJ1-1	-	once	TRBV28	TGTGCCAGCAGTTTAGACGTCAGGATGAACACTGAAGCTTTCTTT	CASSLDVRMNTEAFF
TRBJ1-2	-	-	TRBV30	TGTGCCTGGAGTGATTCGGTCCCTAGCTACACCTTC	CAWSDSVPSYTF
TRBJ2-1	-	-	TRBV27	TGTGCCAGCAGTCAGGGACTTTACTACAATGAGCAGTTCTTC	CASSQGLYYNEQFF
TRBJ2-1	TRBD2	-	TRBV7-9	TGTGCCAGCAGCCCACCGGGACTAGCCTTGAATGAGCAGTTCTTC	CASSPPGLALNEQFF
TRBJ2-1	-	-	TRBV14	TGTGCCAGCAGCAAGGCCGGGGAGCAGTTCTTC	CASSKAGEQFF
TRBJ2-1	-	-	TRBV14	TGTGCCAGCAGTAAAACTGCTGGGGACAACAATGAGCAGTTCTTC	CASSKTAGDNNEQFF